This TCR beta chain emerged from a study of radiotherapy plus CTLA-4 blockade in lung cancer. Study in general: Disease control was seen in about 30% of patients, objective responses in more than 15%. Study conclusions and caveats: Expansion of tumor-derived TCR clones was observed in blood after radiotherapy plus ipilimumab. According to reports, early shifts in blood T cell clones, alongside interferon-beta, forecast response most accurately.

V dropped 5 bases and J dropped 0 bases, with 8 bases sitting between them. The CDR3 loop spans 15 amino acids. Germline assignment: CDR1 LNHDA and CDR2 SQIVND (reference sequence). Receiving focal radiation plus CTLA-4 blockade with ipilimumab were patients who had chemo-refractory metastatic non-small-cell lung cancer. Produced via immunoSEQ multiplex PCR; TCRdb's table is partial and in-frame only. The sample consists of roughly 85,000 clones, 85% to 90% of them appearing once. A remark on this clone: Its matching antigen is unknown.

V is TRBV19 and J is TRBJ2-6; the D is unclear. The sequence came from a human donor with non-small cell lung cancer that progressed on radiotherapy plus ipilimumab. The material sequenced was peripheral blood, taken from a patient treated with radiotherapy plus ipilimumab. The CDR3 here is CASSFPHSGANVLTF. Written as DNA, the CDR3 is TGTGCCAGTAGTTTCCCGCACTCTGGGGCCAACGTCCTGACTTTC.